These 6 T cell receptor beta chains were sequenced from one sample in a study of beta chain features in type 1 diabetes. Which antigens these TCRs recognize remains unknown. Sequenced material consisted of expressed TCRB transcripts (all of the isolated RNA was reverse transcribed). Method: immunoSEQ multiplex PCR; TCRdb's copy keeps in-frame clones and lacks some. Here the sample spans roughly 230,000 clones, around 9.9% being singletons. Broader study findings: TCRB CDR3s from Type 1 diabetes patients were moderately but significantly shorter in all four CD4+ subsets.

The sample was naive CD4+ T cells from blood. Receptors were obtained from a man aged 25 to 45 with type 1 diabetes.

This clone showed up just a few times. The chain uses TRBV7-3 and TRBJ1-2, with a weak D call TRBD1 (6 bases). The ends were cut back, 1 base at V and 5 bases at J, with 8 bases in the middle. Germline lookup yields CDR1 SGHTA and CDR2 FQGTGA. The CDR3 sequence is 13 residues long. The CDR3: CASSLNTGYGYTF. The CDR3 DNA reads as TGTGCCAGCAGCTTAAACACAGGGTATGGCTACACCTTC.

This clone was found a few times. The chain links TRBV2 to TRBJ2-7; 8 nucleotides agree with TRBD2. The trim removed 4 bases at V and 6 bases at J, leaving 2 bases unmatched. The CDR3 runs 12 residues. Germline assignment: CDR1 SNHLY and CDR2 FYNNEI. The CDR3, as DNA: TGTGCCAGCAGTGGGACTAGCCGCGAGCAGTACTTC. Residues: CASSGTSREQYF.

V and J are TRBV19 and TRBJ1-5; 10 bases align to TRBD1. In germline, CDR1 is LNHDA, CDR2 SQIVND (reference sequence). CDR3 size: 14 residues. V was pared by 7 bases and J by 5 bases, with 5 bases of the junction left unmatched. This CDR3 reads CASIRDRGDQPQHF. CDR3 in DNA: TGTGCCAGTATTCGGGACAGGGGTGATCAGCCCCAGCATTTT.

The rearrangement joins TRBV19 to TRBJ1-5; the D is unclear. Trimming pared 7 bases from V and 6 bases from J, leaving 19 bases between. The germline V gene encodes CDR1 LNHDA and CDR2 SQIVND (reference sequence). CDR3 length equals 15 residues. In nucleotides, the CDR3 is TGTGCCAGTACCATGGCGAGGGTCCCGCGTCAGCCCCAGCATTTT. This gives the protein CASTMARVPRQPQHF.

V usage is TRBV6-1 and J usage is TRBJ1-2, with D uncertain. V dropped 7 bases and J dropped 4 bases, with 13 bases sitting between them. Germline CDR1 reads MNHNS; CDR2 reads SASEGT. The CDR3 length is 13 residues. The CDR3 region has the DNA TGTGCCAGCACCCTCGGTGCAGGCTATGGCTACACCTTC. The encoded protein is CASTLGAGYGYTF.

V is TRBV5-6 and J is TRBJ2-1, with 7 positions matching TRBD1. Germline V gives CDR1 SGHDT, CDR2 YYEEEE. V trimming: 3 bases; J trimming: 3 bases; junction bases outside the gene matches: 3. There are 14 residues in the CDR3. The CDR3 DNA reads as TGTGCCAGCAGCTGGGACAGATACTACAATGAGCAGTTCTTC. Its protein is CASSWDRYYNEQFF.